This T cell receptor beta chain was captured in a study of identical twins. TCRdb analysed the 5' RACE reads with MiXCR anew, one entry per CDR3 protein. The table has approximately 700,000 distinct CDR3 sequences, about 20% seen once. V was pared by 3 bases and J by 7 bases, with 22 bases between. The germline V gene encodes CDR1 SGDLS and CDR2 YYNGEE. The CDR3 loop spans 16 amino acids. A further study also used this sample, focusing on T cells expressing NK-cell markers.

This TCR came from a young woman in good health. V is TRBV9 and J is TRBJ1-2; the D gene is possibly TRBD1 (5 bases). The source material was PBMCs. The CDR3 bases are TGTGCCAGCAGCGGTTACACTAACGGGGGTAAACCTGGCTACACCTTC. As protein: CASSGYTNGGKPGYTF.